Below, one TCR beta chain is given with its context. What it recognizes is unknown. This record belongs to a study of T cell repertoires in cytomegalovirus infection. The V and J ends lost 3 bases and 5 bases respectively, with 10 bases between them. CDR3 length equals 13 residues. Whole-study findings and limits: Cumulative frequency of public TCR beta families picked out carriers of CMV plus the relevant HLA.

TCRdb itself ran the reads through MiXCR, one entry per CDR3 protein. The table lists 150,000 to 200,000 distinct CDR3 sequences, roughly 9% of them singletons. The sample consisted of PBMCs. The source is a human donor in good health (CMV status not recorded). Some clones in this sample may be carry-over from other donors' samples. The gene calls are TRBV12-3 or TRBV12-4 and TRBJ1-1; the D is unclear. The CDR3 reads CASSFAAGTEAFF. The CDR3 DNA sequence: TGTGCCAGCAGTTTTGCGGCGGGGACTGAAGCTTTCTTT.